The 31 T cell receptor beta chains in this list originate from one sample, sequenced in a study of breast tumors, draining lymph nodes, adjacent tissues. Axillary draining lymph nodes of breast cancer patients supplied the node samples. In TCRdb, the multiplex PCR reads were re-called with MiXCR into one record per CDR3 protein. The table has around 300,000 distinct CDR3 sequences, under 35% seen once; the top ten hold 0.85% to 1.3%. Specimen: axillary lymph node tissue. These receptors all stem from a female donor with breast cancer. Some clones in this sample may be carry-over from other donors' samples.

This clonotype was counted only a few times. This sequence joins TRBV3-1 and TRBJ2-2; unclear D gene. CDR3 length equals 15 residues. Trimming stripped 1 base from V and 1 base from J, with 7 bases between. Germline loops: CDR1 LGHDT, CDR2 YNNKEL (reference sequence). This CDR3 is CASSQGLLNTGELFF. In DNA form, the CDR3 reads TGTGCCAGCAGCCAAGGTCTTCTGAACACCGGGGAGCTGTTTTTT.

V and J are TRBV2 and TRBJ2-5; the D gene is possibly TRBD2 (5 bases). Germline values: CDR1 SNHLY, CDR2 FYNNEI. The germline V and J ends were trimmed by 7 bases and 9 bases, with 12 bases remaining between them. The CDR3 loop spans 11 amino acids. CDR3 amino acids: CASTTPEAQYF. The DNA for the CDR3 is TGTGCCAGCACCACCCCGGAGGCCCAGTACTTC.

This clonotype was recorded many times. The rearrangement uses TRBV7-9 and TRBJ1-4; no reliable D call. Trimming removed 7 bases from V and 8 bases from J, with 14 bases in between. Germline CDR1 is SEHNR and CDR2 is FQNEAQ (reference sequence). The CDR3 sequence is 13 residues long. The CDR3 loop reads CASTSGRREKLFF. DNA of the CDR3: TGTGCCAGCACCTCGGGCAGACGGGAAAAACTGTTTTTT.

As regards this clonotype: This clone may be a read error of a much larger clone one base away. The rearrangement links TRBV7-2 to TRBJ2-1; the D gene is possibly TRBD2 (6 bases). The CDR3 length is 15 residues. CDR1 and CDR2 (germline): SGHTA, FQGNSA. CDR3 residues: CASSLAGGTYNKQFF. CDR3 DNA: TGTGCCAGCAGCTTAGCGGGGGGAACTTACAATAAGCAGTTCTTC.

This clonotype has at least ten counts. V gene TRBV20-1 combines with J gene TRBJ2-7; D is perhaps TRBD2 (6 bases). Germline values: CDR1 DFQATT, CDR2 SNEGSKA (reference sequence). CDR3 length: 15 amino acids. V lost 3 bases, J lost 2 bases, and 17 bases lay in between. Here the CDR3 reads CSARPLSGRAYEQYF. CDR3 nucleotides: TGCAGTGCTAGGCCCCTCAGCGGGCGGGCCTACGAGCAGTACTTC.

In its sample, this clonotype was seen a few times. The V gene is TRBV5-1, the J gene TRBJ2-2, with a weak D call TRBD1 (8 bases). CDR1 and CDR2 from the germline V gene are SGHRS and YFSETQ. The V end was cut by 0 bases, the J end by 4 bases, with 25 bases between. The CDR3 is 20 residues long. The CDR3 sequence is CASSLGGGHRQGRGTGELFF. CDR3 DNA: TGCGCCAGCAGCTTGGGGGGGGGACACCGACAGGGGCGGGGCACCGGGGAGCTGTTTTTT.

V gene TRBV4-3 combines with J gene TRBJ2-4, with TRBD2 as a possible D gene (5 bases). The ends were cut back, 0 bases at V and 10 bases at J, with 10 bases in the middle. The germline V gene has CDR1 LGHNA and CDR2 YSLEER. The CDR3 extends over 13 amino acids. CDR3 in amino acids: CASSQDSGGIQYF. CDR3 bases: TGCGCCAGCAGCCAAGATAGTGGCGGGATTCAGTACTTC.

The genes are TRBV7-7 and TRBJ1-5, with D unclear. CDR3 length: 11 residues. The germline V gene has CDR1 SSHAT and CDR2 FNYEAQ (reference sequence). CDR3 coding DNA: TGTGCTAGAGCGCCCAATCAGCCCCAGCATTTT. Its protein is CARAPNQPQHF.

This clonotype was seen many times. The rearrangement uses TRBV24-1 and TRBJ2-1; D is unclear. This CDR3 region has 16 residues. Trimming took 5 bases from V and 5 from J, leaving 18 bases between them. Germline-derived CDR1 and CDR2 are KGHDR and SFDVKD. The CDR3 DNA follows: TGTGCCACCAGTGTCGCGCCCTCCGCGGTCCACAATGAGCAGTTCTTC. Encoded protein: CATSVAPSAVHNEQFF.

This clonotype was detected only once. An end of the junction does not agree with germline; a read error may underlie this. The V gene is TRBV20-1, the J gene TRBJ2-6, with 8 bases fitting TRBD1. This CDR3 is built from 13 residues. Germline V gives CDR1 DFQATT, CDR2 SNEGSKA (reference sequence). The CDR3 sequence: CSARDRTVDTEAF. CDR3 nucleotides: TGCAGTGCTCGGGACAGGACTGTTGACACTGAAGCTTTC.

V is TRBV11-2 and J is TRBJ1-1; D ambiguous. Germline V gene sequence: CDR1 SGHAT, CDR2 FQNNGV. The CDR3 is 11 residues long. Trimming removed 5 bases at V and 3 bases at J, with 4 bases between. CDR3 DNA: TGTGCCAGCAGCCCGGACACTGAAGCTTTCTTT. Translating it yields CASSPDTEAFF.

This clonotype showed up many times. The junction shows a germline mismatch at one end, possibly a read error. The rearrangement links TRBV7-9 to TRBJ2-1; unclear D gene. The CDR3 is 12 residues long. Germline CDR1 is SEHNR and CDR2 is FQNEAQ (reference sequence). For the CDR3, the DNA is TGTGCCGGCAGCTTAACCTACAATGAGCAGTTCTTC. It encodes CAGSLTYNEQFF.

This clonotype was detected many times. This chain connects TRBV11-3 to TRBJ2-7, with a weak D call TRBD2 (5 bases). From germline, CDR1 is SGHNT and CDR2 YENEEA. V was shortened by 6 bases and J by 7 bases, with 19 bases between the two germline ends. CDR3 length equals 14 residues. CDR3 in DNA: TGTGCCAGCAGTTCCACCAGACTTGCGGGTGAGCAGTACTTC. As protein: CASSSTRLAGEQYF.

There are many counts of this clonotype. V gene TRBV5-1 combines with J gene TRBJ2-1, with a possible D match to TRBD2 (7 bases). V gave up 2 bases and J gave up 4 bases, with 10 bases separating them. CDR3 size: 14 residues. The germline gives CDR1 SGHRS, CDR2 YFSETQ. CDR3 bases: TGCGCCAGCAGCTTAGGGGGAGGGTACAATGAGCAGTTCTTC. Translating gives CASSLGGGYNEQFF.

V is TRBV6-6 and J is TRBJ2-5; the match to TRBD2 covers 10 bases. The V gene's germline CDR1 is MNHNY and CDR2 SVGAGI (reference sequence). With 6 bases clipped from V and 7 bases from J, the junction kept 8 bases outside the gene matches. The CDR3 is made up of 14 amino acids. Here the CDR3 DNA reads TGTGCCAGCAGCCCCCCTACTAGCGGGGCGACCCAGTACTTC. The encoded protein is CASSPPTSGATQYF.

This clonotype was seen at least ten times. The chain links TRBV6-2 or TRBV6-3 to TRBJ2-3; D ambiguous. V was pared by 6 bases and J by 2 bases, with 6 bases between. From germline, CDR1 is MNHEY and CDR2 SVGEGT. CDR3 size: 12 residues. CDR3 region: CASSHITDTQYF. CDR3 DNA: TGTGCCAGCAGCCATATCACAGATACGCAGTATTTT.

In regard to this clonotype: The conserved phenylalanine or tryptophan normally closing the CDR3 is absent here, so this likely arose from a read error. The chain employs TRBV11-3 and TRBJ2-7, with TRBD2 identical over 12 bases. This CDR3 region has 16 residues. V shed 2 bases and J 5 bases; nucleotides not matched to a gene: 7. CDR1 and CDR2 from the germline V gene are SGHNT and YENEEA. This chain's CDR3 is CASSLRLAGAWNEQYS. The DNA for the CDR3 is TGTGCCAGCAGCTTACGACTAGCGGGAGCCTGGAACGAGCAGTACTCC.

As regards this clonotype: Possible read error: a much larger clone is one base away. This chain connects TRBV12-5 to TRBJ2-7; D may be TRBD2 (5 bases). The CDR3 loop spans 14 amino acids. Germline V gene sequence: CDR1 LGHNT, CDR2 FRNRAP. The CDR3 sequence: CASALSGSSYEQYF. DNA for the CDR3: TGTGCTAGTGCTTTGTCGGGGAGCTCCTACGAGCAGTACTTC.

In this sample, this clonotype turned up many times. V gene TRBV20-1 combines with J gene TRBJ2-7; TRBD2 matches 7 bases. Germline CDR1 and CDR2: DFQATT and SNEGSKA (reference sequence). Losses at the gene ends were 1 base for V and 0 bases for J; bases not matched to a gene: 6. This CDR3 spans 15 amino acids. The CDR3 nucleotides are TGCAGTGCTAGAGCCCCGGGACTAAGCTCCTACGAGCAGTACTTC. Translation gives CSARAPGLSSYEQYF.

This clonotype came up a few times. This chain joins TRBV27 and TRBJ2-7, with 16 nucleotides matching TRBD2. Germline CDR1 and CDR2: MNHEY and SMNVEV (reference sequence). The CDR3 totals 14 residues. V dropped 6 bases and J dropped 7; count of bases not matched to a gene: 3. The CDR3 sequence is CASRGLAGGWEQYF. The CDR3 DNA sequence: TGTGCCAGCAGGGGACTAGCGGGAGGGTGGGAGCAGTACTTC.

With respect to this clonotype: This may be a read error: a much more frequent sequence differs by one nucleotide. CDR3 sequence reads: CASSSSTSGLYEQHF. The CDR3 DNA follows: TGTGCCAGCAGCTCTTCGACCTCAGGGTTGTACGAGCAGCACTTC. The chain uses TRBV7-9 and TRBJ2-7; tentatively, D is TRBD1 (5 bases). Per the germline V gene, CDR1 is SEHNR and CDR2 is FQNEAQ (reference sequence). The CDR3 has 15 residues.

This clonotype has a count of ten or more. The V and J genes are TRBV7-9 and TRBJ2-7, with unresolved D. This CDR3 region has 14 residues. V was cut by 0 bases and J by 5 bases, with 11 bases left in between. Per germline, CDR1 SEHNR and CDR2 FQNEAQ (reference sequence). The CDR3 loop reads CASSLAVVRDEQYF. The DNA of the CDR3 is TGTGCCAGCAGCTTAGCTGTGGTCCGGGACGAGCAGTACTTC. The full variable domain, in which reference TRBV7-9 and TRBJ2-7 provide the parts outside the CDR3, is DTGVSQNPRHKITKRGQNVTFRCDPISEHNRLYWYRQTLGQGPEFLTYFQNEAQLEKSRLLSDRFSAERPKGSFSTLEIQRTEQGDSAMYLCASSLAVVRDEQYFGPGTRLTVT.

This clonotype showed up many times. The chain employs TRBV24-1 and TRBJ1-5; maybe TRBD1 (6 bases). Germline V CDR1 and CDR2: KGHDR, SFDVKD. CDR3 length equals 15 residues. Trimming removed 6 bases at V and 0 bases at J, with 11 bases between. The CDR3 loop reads CATSRTGSSNQPQHF. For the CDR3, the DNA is TGTGCCACCAGTCGAACAGGGTCTAGCAATCAGCCCCAGCATTTT.

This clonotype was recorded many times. CDR3 protein: CASSFLRGVETQYF. Here the CDR3 DNA reads TGTGCCAGCAGTTTCTTAAGGGGGGTAGAGACCCAGTACTTC. The chain recombines TRBV12-3 or TRBV12-4 with TRBJ2-5; the D call may be TRBD1 or TRBD2 (6 bases each). The CDR3 consists of 14 residues. Trimming stripped 3 bases from V and 4 bases from J, with 12 bases between.

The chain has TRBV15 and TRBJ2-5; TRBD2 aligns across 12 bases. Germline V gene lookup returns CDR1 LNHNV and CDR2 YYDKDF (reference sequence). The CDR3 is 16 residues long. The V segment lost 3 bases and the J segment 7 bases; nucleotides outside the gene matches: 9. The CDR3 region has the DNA TGTGCCACCAGCAGCGCAACACTAGCGGGAGGTTCGACCCAGTACTTC. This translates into CATSSATLAGGSTQYF.

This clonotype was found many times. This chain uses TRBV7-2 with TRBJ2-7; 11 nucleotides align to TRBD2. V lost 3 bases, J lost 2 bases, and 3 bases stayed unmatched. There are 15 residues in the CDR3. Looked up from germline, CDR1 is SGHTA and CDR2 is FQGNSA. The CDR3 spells CASSFTSGSAYEQYF. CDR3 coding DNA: TGTGCCAGCAGCTTCACTAGCGGGAGTGCCTACGAGCAGTACTTC.

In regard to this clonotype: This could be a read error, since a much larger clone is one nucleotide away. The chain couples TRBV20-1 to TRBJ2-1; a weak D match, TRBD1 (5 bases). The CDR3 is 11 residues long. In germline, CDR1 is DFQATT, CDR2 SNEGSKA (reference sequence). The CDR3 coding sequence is TGCAGTGCTCAACAGGCGTATGAGCAGTCCTTC. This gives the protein CSAQQAYEQSF.

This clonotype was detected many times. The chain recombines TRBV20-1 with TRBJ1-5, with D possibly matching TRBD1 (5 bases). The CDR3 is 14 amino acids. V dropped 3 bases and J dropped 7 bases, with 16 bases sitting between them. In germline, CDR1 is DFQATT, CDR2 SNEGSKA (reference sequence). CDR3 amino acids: CSASMGTDGQPQHF. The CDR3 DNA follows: TGCAGTGCTAGTATGGGGACGGACGGCCAGCCCCAGCATTTT.

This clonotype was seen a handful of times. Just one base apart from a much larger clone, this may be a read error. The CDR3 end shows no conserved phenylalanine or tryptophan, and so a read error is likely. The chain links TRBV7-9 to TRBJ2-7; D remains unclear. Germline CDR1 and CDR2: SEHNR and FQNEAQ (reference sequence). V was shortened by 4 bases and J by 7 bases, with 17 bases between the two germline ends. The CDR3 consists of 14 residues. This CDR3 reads CASSSPEYLGEQYL. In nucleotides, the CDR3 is TGTGCCAGCAGCTCCCCGGAATACCTCGGGGAGCAGTACCTC.

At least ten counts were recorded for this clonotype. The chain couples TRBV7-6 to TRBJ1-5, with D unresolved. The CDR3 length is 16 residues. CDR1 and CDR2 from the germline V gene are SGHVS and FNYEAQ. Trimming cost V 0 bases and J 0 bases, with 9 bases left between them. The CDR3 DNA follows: TGTGCCAGCAGCTTAGCGATACACCCTAGCAATCAGCCCCAGCATTTT. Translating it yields CASSLAIHPSNQPQHF.

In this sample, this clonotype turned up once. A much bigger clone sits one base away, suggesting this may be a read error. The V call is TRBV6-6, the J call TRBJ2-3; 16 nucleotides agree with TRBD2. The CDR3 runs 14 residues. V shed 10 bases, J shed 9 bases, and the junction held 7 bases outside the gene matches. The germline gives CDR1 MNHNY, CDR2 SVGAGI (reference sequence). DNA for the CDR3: TGTGCCACCACCCCGGGACTAGCGGGAGGGACGCAGTATTTT. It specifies CATTPGLAGGTQYF.